The clone carrying this TCR beta chain was counted ten times or more. Germline loops: CDR1 SQVTM, CDR2 ANQGSEA. The CDR3 spans 13 residues. After removal of 7 bases from V and 1 base from J, the junction contained 7 bases not matched to a gene. The data stem from a study of human T cells and chemical hapten exposure. As for time point: patch test 2, 6 weeks after DPC sensitization. Specified treatment: therapeutic diphenylcyclopropenone sensitization with weekly scalp DPC. From the RACE reads, TCRdb called clonotypes with MiXCR, one entry per CDR3 protein. The sample has fewer than 85,000 distinct CDR3 sequences; roughly a tenth are singletons.

The chain carries TRBV29-1 and TRBJ2-7; 7 bases fit TRBD1. The source of this sequence is a woman in her twenties or thirties with alopecia areata. Some clones in this sample may be carry-over from other donors' samples. The material sequenced was whole blood, taken in connection with sensitization to the hapten diphenylcyclopropenone (DPC). The CDR3 DNA sequence: TGCAGCGCTAACAGGGGTCCTTCCTACGAGCAGTACTTC. This encodes CSANRGPSYEQYF.